Listed below are T cell receptor beta chains from one sample, sequenced in a study of T cell responses to AZD1222 COVID-19 vaccine. Here immunoSEQ multiplex PCR was the method, and the copy in TCRdb shows in-frame clones only, minus some. The data hold 140,000 to 150,000 clones, with less than 95% observed a single time. This sample comprised peripheral blood, obtained 28 days after the second dose of the MenACWY control vaccine. These receptors all come from an adult who received the MenACWY meningococcal vaccine as a control. Each CDR3 is given with its conserved first and last residue. A D gene is named only where the DNA matches it firmly. Rows give clone size only sometimes, using once, few, many, or a class for an expanded clone.

TRBJ2-5,TRBD2,NA,TRBV6-2/TRBV6-3,TGTGCCAGCAGCCCCGGCTCAGCGCGGGGGGACTCGGAGACCCAGTACTTC,CASSPGSARGDSETQYF
TRBJ2-7,TRBD2,NA,TRBV11-2,TGTGCCAGCAGCCTACGGGGGGGTAGCGGGGCCGAGCAGTACTTC,CASSLRGGSGAEQYF
TRBJ1-1,TRBD1,NA,TRBV28,TGTGCCAGCAGCCCTCGACAGGGACGGACTGAAGCTTTCTTT,CASSPRQGRTEAFF
TRBJ2-3,TRBD2,NA,TRBV4-3,TGCGCCAGCAGCCCCCTAGGTAGCGGGAGAGCAGATACGCAGTATTTT,CASSPLGSGRADTQYF
TRBJ2-7,NA,NA,TRBV21-1,TGTGCCAGCAGCAAAATCCGGGACGGCTACGAGCAGTACTTC,CASSKIRDGYEQYF
TRBJ2-1,NA,NA,TRBV7-8,TGTGCCAGCAGCTTAGGACTGGGATGGAACAATGAGCAGTTCTTC,CASSLGLGWNNEQFF
TRBJ2-7,TRBD1,NA,TRBV4-1,TGCGCCAGCAGCCCCACCGGGACAGGGCTCTACGAGCAGTACTTC,CASSPTGTGLYEQYF
TRBJ2-2,NA,NA,TRBV5-1,TGCGCCGGCAAACAGGGCCGGGACACCGGGGAGCTGTTTTTT,CAGKQGRDTGELFF
TRBJ1-2,TRBD1,NA,TRBV3-1/TRBV3-2,TGTGCCAGCAGCCATTCTAACAGGGGCTTCCATGGCTACACCTTC,CASSHSNRGFHGYTF
TRBJ1-2,NA,NA,TRBV28,TGTGCCACTTACAGGGAGGAAAGGGGCTACACCTTC,CATYREERGYTF
TRBJ2-5,TRBD1,NA,TRBV7-6,TGTGCCAGCAGCCCCTCCGTTCGGGACAGGTCCGAGACCCAGTACTTC,CASSPSVRDRSETQYF
TRBJ1-1,TRBD1,NA,TRBV3-1/TRBV3-2,TGTGCCAGCAGCCAAGACGGGGGACAGGGGCGACCTGAAGCTTTCTTT,CASSQDGGQGRPEAFF
TRBJ2-7,NA,NA,TRBV7-2,TGTGCCAGCAGCTACACCGGGACATCAAATGCCGACGAGCAGTACTTC,CASSYTGTSNADEQYF
TRBJ2-5,TRBD1,NA,TRBV5-1,TGCGCCAGCAGCTTGGGGGGACAGACCGAGACCCAGTACTTC,CASSLGGQTETQYF
TRBJ1-4,TRBD1,NA,TRBV7-9,TGTGCCAGCAGCACCCCAGGGGGCTCCCCCCAACTGTTTTTT,CASSTPGGSPQLFF
TRBJ2-3,TRBD2,NA,TRBV5-5,TGTGCCAGCAGCTTGGGGGAGGGAGCAGATACGCAGTATTTT,CASSLGEGADTQYF
TRBJ2-2,TRBD2,NA,TRBV6-6,TGTGCCAGCAGTCCCCGGGACCCCGGGGAGGGCACCGGGGAGCTGTTTTTT,CASSPRDPGEGTGELFF
TRBJ2-3,TRBD1,NA,TRBV5-6,TGTGCCAGCAGCTTGTATCGGGACAGGGGAGATACGCAGTATTTT,CASSLYRDRGDTQYF
TRBJ1-4,NA,NA,TRBV25-1,TGTGCCAGCAGTGAGAGCCGGGGGCTCGGCGAAAAACTGTTTTTT,CASSESRGLGEKLFF
TRBJ1-3,NA,NA,TRBV16,TGTGCCAGCAGCCCACGAATCCATATCATGGGATCCTCTGGAAACACCATATATTTT,CASSPRIHIMGSSGNTIYF
TRBJ2-1,TRBD1,NA,TRBV12-3/TRBV12-4,TGTGCCAGCAGTCGGACAGGGGGAGGGGAGCAGTTCTTC,CASSRTGGGEQFF
TRBJ1-6,NA,once,TRBV6-2/TRBV6-3,TGTGCCAGCAGCAACGGGGGCGGGAGCTCCTATAATTCACCCCTCCACTTT,CASSNGGGSSYNSPLHF
TRBJ1-3,NA,NA,TRBV28,TGTGCCACCGAGGGAAGCGGAAACACCATATATTTT,CATEGSGNTIYF
TRBJ2-1,NA,NA,TRBV7-3,TGTGCCAGCAGCCGATCCGGACAGATACAATACGAGCAGTTCTTC,CASSRSGQIQYEQFF
TRBJ1-6,TRBD1,few,TRBV9,TGTGCCAGCAGCGCGACAGGGCGAGAATCACCCCTCCACTTT,CASSATGRESPLHF
TRBJ1-5,NA,few,TRBV6-1,TGTGCCAGCAGTGAACTTGACAGGCTAAGCAATCAGCCCCAGCATTTT,CASSELDRLSNQPQHF
TRBJ2-1,TRBD1,NA,TRBV9,TGTGCCAGCAGCGTAGGAGGGGTCGAGGGGGCGCAGTTCTTC,CASSVGGVEGAQFF
TRBJ2-1,TRBD2,NA,TRBV20-1,TGCAGTGCTAGTCGGACTAGCGGGGCCAATGAGCAGTTCTTC,CSASRTSGANEQFF
TRBJ1-1,NA,NA,TRBV5-8,TGTGCCAGCTTGCTGGGTCTGAAGGATACTGAAGCTTTCTTT,CASLLGLKDTEAFF
TRBJ1-2,NA,NA,TRBV6-2/TRBV6-3,TGTGCCAGCAGTTACTCGTTCGGGGGCTCCTACTATGGCTACACCTTC,CASSYSFGGSYYGYTF
TRBJ2-5,NA,NA,TRBV4-2,TGTGCCAGCAGCCAAGCCCAGGGTGGTTTACAAGAGACCCAGTACTTC,CASSQAQGGLQETQYF
TRBJ2-7,TRBD1,NA,TRBV7-8,TGTGCCAGCAGCTTCGAGACAGGGGGCAATTCGGTCGAGCAGTACTTC,CASSFETGGNSVEQYF
TRBJ1-6,NA,NA,TRBV9,TGTGCCAGCAGCGTAGGCGCCGGCAGGTCACCCCTCCACTTT,CASSVGAGRSPLHF
TRBJ1-2,NA,NA,TRBV12-3/TRBV12-4,TGTGCCAGCAGCCAGGGATACGCTCATGGCTACACCTTC,CASSQGYAHGYTF
TRBJ2-5,TRBD1,NA,TRBV5-1,TGCGCCAGCAGCTTGGTCGACAGGGACCAAGAGACCCAGTACTTC,CASSLVDRDQETQYF
TRBJ2-7,NA,NA,TRBV7-2,TGTGCCAGCAGCTTAGGGTCGGGGAGGAGCGAGCAGTACTTC,CASSLGSGRSEQYF
TRBJ2-2,TRBD1,NA,TRBV7-7,TGTGCCAGCAGCTCGGGACAGGCTGGCACCGGGGAGCTGTTTTTT,CASSSGQAGTGELFF
TRBJ1-3,NA,NA,TRBV5-1,TGCGCCAGCAGCTTGGGGGAGCCTGGAAACACCATATATTTT,CASSLGEPGNTIYF
TRBJ2-7,TRBD2,NA,TRBV29-1,TGCAGCGTTCTAGCGGCCTCCTACGAGCAGTACTTC,CSVLAASYEQYF
TRBJ2-1,NA,NA,TRBV15,TGTGCCACCAGCAGAGGTACCAATGAGCAGTTCTTC,CATSRGTNEQFF
TRBJ2-7,TRBD2,NA,TRBV19,TGTGCCAGTAGTAACGGGAGGGCCTACGAGCAGTACTTC,CASSNGRAYEQYF
TRBJ1-2,TRBD1,NA,TRBV18,TGTGCCAGCTCGAGGGAAAGACAGGGGGCGCGTGGCTACACCTTC,CASSRERQGARGYTF
TRBJ2-2,NA,NA,TRBV4-1,TGCGCCAGCAGCTCCCCGACTAGTCACCCCGGGGAGCTGTTTTTT,CASSSPTSHPGELFF
TRBJ1-6,NA,NA,TRBV12-3/TRBV12-4,TGTGCCAGCATGGGGGAGTATTCACCCCTCCACTTT,CASMGEYSPLHF
TRBJ2-7,TRBD1,NA,TRBV4-3,TGCGCCAGCAGCCAAGTCATGGCAGGGGGAGAATACGAGCAGTACTTC,CASSQVMAGGEYEQYF
TRBJ2-7,TRBD2,NA,TRBV2,TGTGCCAGCAGTGTCAGCGGGGCTACCTACGAGCAGTACTTC,CASSVSGATYEQYF
TRBJ1-4,NA,NA,TRBV28,TGTGCCAGCGGTGGGGGATCAGTAAATGAAAAACTGTTTTTT,CASGGGSVNEKLFF
TRBJ2-3,TRBD2,NA,TRBV9,TGTGCCAGCAGCGCGACAAATAGCGGGGGTGCAGATACGCAGTATTTT,CASSATNSGGADTQYF
TRBJ1-1,NA,once,TRBV5-6,TGTGCCAGCAGCTTGGAAGGACGGAGGGCTTTCTTT,CASSLEGRRAFF
TRBJ1-2,NA,NA,TRBV4-3,TGCGCCAGCAGCCAAGAAGCCGGCAGCCTGCCCTATGGCTACACCTTC,CASSQEAGSLPYGYTF
TRBJ1-4,TRBD1,few,TRBV5-6,TGTGCCAGCAGCCTGGGGGACAGGGACCTCCTGTTT,CASSLGDRDLLF
TRBJ1-2,NA,NA,TRBV7-9,TGTGCCAGCAGCCCACCGACGGCCAACTATGGCTACACCTTC,CASSPPTANYGYTF
TRBJ1-2,NA,NA,TRBV19,TGTGCCAGTAGTATAGATCCCGACAGGACTTCTAACTATGGCTACACCTTC,CASSIDPDRTSNYGYTF
TRBJ2-3,TRBD1,few,TRBV24-1,TGTGCCACCGCCGGGACAGGGGGGAATACGCAGTATTTT,CATAGTGGNTQYF
TRBJ2-7,NA,NA,TRBV7-2,TGTGCCAGCAGCTTATCTAGCAGATCCTACGAGCAGTACTTC,CASSLSSRSYEQYF
TRBJ1-4,TRBD1,NA,TRBV5-1,TGCGCCAGCAGCTTTACCGGGACAGAGACTAATGAAAAACTGTTTTTT,CASSFTGTETNEKLFF
TRBJ2-1,NA,NA,TRBV11-3,TGTGCCAGCAGCTTAGGCGGGGACTCCTACAATGAGCAGTTCTTC,CASSLGGDSYNEQFF
TRBJ1-5,TRBD1,NA,TRBV19,TGTGCCAGTAGTTCAAGGACAGGGCAGGGTCAGCCCCAGCATTTT,CASSSRTGQGQPQHF
TRBJ1-6,TRBD1,NA,TRBV6-5,TGTGCCAGCAGCGTACTGGGACAGGGGGACTCACCCCTCCACTTT,CASSVLGQGDSPLHF